The rows below give T cell receptor beta chains drawn from one sample of a study of CD8+ T cells in alopecia areata. Assay used: immunoSEQ multiplex PCR; TCRdb lists only in-frame clones, some missing. The repertoire consists of 150,000 to 200,000 clones, with about three fifths occurring once and the leading ten covering roughly 1.3%. Source: CD4+ T cells sorted from blood, taken at week 49, from a patient treated with tofacitinib. Receptors were obtained from a human donor with alopecia areata. CDR3s include the opening cysteine and the closing phenylalanine or tryptophan. D genes are given only for firm matches. Some rows have no size entry. The others give once, few or many, or a class for an expanded clone.

clone size,V gene,D gene,J gene,CDR3 protein,CDR3 DNA
-,TRBV4-2,TRBD1,TRBJ1-5,CASSQDRGLNQPQHF,TGTGCCAGCAGCCAAGACAGGGGGCTAAATCAGCCCCAGCATTTT
-,TRBV6-5,TRBD1,TRBJ2-2,CASSLDRAAGELFF,TGTGCCAGCAGTCTGGACAGGGCTGCCGGGGAGCTGTTTTTT
-,TRBV30,-,TRBJ2-6,CAWSSGNLVSGANVLTF,TGTGCCTGGAGTTCAGGGAACCTCGTCTCTGGGGCCAACGTCCTGACTTTC
-,TRBV29-1,-,TRBJ2-7,CSAAPGGIYEQYF,TGCAGCGCCGCGCCAGGTGGGATTTACGAGCAGTACTTC
few,TRBV30,-,TRBJ1-5,CAWTAGSNQPQHF,TGTGCCTGGACGGCGGGTAGCAATCAGCCCCAGCATTTT
-,TRBV30,-,TRBJ1-2,CAWQGHYGYTF,TGTGCCTGGCAGGGCCACTATGGCTACACCTTC
-,TRBV27,-,TRBJ2-7,CASSLDSSYEQYF,TGTGCCAGCAGTTTAGACAGCTCCTACGAGCAGTACTTC
-,TRBV10-3,-,TRBJ2-3,CAIRTAAGDTQYF,TGTGCCATCAGGACAGCTGCAGGAGATACGCAGTATTTT
-,TRBV29-1,TRBD1,TRBJ1-2,CSDRTGGDYGYTF,TGCAGTGACCGGACAGGGGGCGACTATGGCTACACCTTC
-,TRBV29-1,-,TRBJ2-4,CSVEQGLAKNIQYF,TGCAGCGTTGAGCAGGGACTAGCCAAAAACATTCAGTACTTC
few,TRBV30,-,TRBJ1-2,CAWSDGDYGYTF,TGTGCCTGGAGTGACGGGGACTATGGCTACACCTTC
-,TRBV29-1,-,TRBJ1-1,CSVAVTGNTEAFF,TGCAGCGTCGCTGTAACCGGGAACACTGAAGCTTTCTTT
-,TRBV7-3,-,TRBJ2-2,CASSLLAPGELFF,TGTGCCAGCAGCTTATTAGCCCCCGGGGAGCTGTTTTTT
-,TRBV5-1,-,TRBJ1-2,CASSLVSNYGYTF,TGCGCCAGCAGCTTGGTCAGTAACTATGGCTACACCTTC
-,TRBV6-5,-,TRBJ1-2,CASSYSAGGGYGYTF,TGTGCCAGCAGTTACTCGGCGGGGGGAGGCTATGGCTACACCTTC
-,TRBV6-1,TRBD2,TRBJ2-3,CASSEELAGGPLDTQYF,TGTGCCAGCAGTGAAGAGCTAGCGGGGGGGCCGCTAGATACGCAGTATTTT
-,TRBV20-1,-,TRBJ2-3,CSATGTDTQYF,TGCAGTGCCACAGGGACAGATACGCAGTATTTT